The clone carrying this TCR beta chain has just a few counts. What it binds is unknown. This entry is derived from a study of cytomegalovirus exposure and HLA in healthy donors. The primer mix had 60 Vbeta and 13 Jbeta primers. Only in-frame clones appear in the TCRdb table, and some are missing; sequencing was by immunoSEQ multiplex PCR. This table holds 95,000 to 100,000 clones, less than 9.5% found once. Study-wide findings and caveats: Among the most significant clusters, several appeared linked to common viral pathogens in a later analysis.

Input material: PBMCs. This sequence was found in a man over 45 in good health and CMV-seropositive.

The CDR3 DNA reads TGCGCCAGCAGCCAAGATCCAGCGGGAGGCCCCCATACCCAGTACTTC. Amino acid sequence: CASSQDPAGGPHTQYF. The rearrangement links TRBV4-3 to TRBJ2-5; 9 bases map to TRBD2. The CDR3 contains 16 residues. Germline loops: CDR1 LGHNA, CDR2 YSLEER. The trim removed 0 bases at V and 8 bases at J, leaving 10 bases unmatched.